The 4 T cell receptor beta chains listed next were all sequenced from one sample in a study of T cell changes during pregnancy in multiple sclerosis. Method: immunoSEQ multiplex PCR; TCRdb's copy keeps in-frame clones and lacks some. The sample consists of 50,000 to 65,000 clones, more than 75% of them appearing once. This specimen was CD8+ T cells from peripheral blood mononuclear cells, taken before pregnancy. All receptors derive from a female donor with multiple sclerosis, enrolled in a pregnancy study.

This chain links TRBV7-8 with TRBJ2-7, with D tentatively TRBD1 (6 bases). The CDR3 length is 13 residues. Germline V CDR1 and CDR2: SGHVS, FQNEAQ. V was clipped by 5 bases and J by 4 bases, with 12 bases between them. The CDR3 sequence is CASSKDSEYEQYF. In DNA, the CDR3 is TGTGCCAGCAGCAAGGACAGCGAGTACGAGCAGTACTTC. The full variable domain, its missing parts supplied by reference TRBV7-8 and TRBJ2-7, is GAGVSQSPRYKVAKRGQDVALRCDPISGHVSLFWYQQALGQGPEFLTYFQNEAQLDKSGLPSDRFFAERPEGSVSTLKIQRTQQEDSAVYLCASSKDSEYEQYFGPGTRLTVT.

This chain links TRBV7-9 with TRBJ1-2; the D is unclear. Germline V lookup: CDR1 SEHNR, CDR2 FQNEAQ (reference sequence). V lost 0 bases and J lost 2, with 22 bases in between. CDR3 length equals 19 residues. The CDR3 nucleotides read TGTGCCAGCAGCTTAGCGTTCTATGAGGAGGGAGGTTTAAACTATGGCTACACCTTC. This gives the protein CASSLAFYEEGGLNYGYTF.

The J gene is TRBJ2-4, the V gene TRBV6-1; possibly TRBD1 for D (6 bases). CDR3 length: 16 amino acids. The germline V gene encodes CDR1 MNHNS and CDR2 SASEGT. V shed 5 bases and J shed 6 bases, with 20 bases lying between them. CDR3 sequence (DNA): TGTGCCAGCAGTCAAGGGACATGGGGTGAGAGAAACATTCAGTACTTC. It translates to CASSQGTWGERNIQYF.

This sequence joins TRBV4-1 and TRBJ1-2, with D tentatively TRBD1 (5 bases). V lost 1 base to trimming and J lost 4 bases, with 16 bases between them. The CDR3 totals 16 residues. CDR1 and CDR2 from the germline V gene are MGHRA and YSYEKL. The CDR3 protein is CASSQGPGLASYGYTF. As DNA, the CDR3 is TGCGCCAGCAGCCAAGGGCCGGGACTTGCCTCCTATGGCTACACCTTC.